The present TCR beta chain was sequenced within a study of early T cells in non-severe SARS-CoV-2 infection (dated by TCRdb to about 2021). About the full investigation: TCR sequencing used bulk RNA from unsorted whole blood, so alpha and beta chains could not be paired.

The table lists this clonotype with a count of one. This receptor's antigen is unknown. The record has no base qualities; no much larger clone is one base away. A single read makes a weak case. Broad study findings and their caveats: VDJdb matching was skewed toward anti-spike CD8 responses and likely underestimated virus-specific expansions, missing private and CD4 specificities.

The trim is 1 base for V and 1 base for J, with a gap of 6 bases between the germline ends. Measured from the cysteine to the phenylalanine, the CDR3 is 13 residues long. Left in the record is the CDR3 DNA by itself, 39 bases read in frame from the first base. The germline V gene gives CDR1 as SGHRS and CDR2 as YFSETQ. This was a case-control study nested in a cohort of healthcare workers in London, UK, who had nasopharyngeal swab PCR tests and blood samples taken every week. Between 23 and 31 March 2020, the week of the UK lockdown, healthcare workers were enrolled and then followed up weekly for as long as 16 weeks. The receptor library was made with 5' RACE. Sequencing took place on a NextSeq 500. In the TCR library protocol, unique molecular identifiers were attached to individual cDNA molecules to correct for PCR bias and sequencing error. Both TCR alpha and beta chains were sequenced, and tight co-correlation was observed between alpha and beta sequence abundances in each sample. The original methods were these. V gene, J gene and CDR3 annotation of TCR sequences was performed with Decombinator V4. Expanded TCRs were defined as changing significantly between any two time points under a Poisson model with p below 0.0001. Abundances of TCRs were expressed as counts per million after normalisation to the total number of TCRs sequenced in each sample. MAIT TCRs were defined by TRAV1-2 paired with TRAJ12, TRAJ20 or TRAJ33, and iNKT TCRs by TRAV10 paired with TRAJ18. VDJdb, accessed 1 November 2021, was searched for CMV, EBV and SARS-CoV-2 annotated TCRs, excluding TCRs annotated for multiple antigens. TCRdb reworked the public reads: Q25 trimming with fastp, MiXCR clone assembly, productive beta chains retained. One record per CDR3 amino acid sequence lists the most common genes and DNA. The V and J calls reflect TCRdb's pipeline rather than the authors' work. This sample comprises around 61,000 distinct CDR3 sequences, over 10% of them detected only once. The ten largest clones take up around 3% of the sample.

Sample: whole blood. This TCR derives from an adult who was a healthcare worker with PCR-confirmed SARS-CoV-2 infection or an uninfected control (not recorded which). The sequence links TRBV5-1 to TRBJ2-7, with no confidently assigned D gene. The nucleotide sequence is TGCGCCAGCAGCTTGCAGTTGTCCTACGAGCAGTACTTC. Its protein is CASSLQLSYEQYF.